This T cell receptor (beta chain) was found in a study of radiotherapy plus CTLA-4 blockade in lung cancer. About the study: Around a sixth of patients responded objectively, and around 32% achieved disease control.

The germline CDR1 and CDR2 sequences are SGHVS and FQNEAQ. V was cut by 2 bases and J by 3 bases, with 10 bases left in between. The CDR3 spans 15 residues. Libraries were prepared by immunoSEQ multiplex PCR; TCRdb keeps only in-frame clonotypes and omits some of them. Of about 80,000 clones in the sample, less than 85% were seen once. Study outcomes and limitations: Early clonal dynamics of blood T cells, together with interferon-beta, were reported as the best response predictor. Subsequent to radiotherapy plus ipilimumab, tumor-derived TCR clones underwent expansion in blood.

A remark on this clone: Its matching antigen is unknown.

This clonotype originated in a human donor with non-small cell lung cancer who had stable disease on radiotherapy plus ipilimumab. This chain joins TRBV7-8 and TRBJ1-4; perhaps TRBD1 as D (6 bases). This specimen consisted of peripheral blood, obtained from a patient treated with radiotherapy plus ipilimumab. CDR3: CASSLQGRANEKLFF. In nucleotides, the CDR3 is TGTGCCAGCAGCTTACAGGGGCGGGCTAATGAAAAACTGTTTTTT.